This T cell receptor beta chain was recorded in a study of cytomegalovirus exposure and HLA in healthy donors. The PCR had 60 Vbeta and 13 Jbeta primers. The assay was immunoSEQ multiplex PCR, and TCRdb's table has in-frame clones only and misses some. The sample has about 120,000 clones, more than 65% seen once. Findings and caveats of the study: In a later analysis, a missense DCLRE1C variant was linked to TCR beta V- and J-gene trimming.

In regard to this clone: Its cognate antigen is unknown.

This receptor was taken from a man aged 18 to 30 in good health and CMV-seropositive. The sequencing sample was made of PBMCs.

CDR3 loop: CASSSREDSPYEQYF. The CDR3 DNA reads TGCGCCAGCAGCTCCCGAGAGGATTCCCCTTACGAGCAGTACTTC. V gene TRBV4-1 combines with J gene TRBJ2-7; no reliable D call. Germline loops: CDR1 MGHRA, CDR2 YSYEKL. This CDR3 is 15 amino acids long. The V end lost 5 bases, the J end lost 4 bases, and 18 bases lay between the germline ends.